Below, one T cell receptor (beta chain) is given with its context. This sample is part of a study of CD8 T cells in ankylosing spondylitis. Germline V gene data show CDR1 as SGHRS and CDR2 as YFSETQ. The length of the CDR3 is 14 residues. Trimming took 5 bases from V and 8 from J; bases not matched to a gene: 8. TCRdb processed the 5' RACE reads anew with MiXCR; each CDR3 protein has one entry. The sample has 250,000 to 350,000 distinct CDR3 sequences, over 15% seen once. The sequencing input was blood, either unsorted or a sorted T cell fraction (not recorded which). The sequence was collected from a male donor with ankylosing spondylitis or in good health (not recorded which). This rearrangement joins TRBV5-1 to TRBJ2-1; 9 bases are shared with TRBD2. CDR3 nucleotides: TGCGCCAGCAGTTTCAGCGGGAGGTGGGATGAGCAGTTCTTC. Protein: CASSFSGRWDEQFF.